A selection of T cell receptor beta chains follows, all from one sample in a study of blood T cell repertoires in COVID-19. Data came from immunoSEQ multiplex PCR; TCRdb stores just in-frame clones and leaves some out. In the table there are around 200,000 clones, 85% of which are singletons. Sequenced input: peripheral blood. These receptors were obtained from a person aged 70 to 79 with COVID-19, enrolled during active disease. CDR3s include the opening cysteine and the closing phenylalanine or tryptophan. Each record gives: V gene, J gene, clone size, CDR3 protein. Not every row has a clone size; where given, it reads once, few, many or a size class.

>TRBV5-1|TRBJ2-5|NA
CASSLARVAGVKETQYF
>TRBV15|TRBJ2-7|NA
CATSSHSGQGSSYEQYF
>TRBV7-2|TRBJ2-5|NA
CASSLGGSQETQYF
>TRBV7-2|TRBJ1-5|NA
CASSSVLLQPQHF
>TRBV9|TRBJ2-2|NA
CASSVTTGELFF
>TRBV4-3|TRBJ1-6|NA
CASSQSGTGASSYNSPLHF
>TRBV28|TRBJ1-5|NA
CASSFSPGGINQPQHF
>TRBV2|TRBJ2-5|NA
CASSVGGGQETQYF
>TRBV13|TRBJ2-5|NA
CASSETERGSRTQYF
>TRBV5-4|TRBJ1-2|NA
CASSQTVWGGYTF
>TRBV6-5|TRBJ2-2|NA
CASSYSQGITGELFF
>TRBV28|TRBJ2-1|NA
CASRSPDRAQFF
>TRBV7-3|TRBJ2-1|NA
CASSPSSSYNEQFF
>TRBV6-5|TRBJ1-4|NA
CASSYSSQGEKLFF
>TRBV9|TRBJ2-6|NA
CASSGGGFSGANVLTF
>TRBV5-1|TRBJ1-1|NA
CASSFGPGNTEAFF
>TRBV5-1|TRBJ1-1|NA
CASSLRTGEGNTEAFF
>TRBV19|TRBJ1-5|NA
CASRQNSNQPQHF
>TRBV6-5|TRBJ1-2|few
CASSPLTAYGYTF
>TRBV6-4|TRBJ2-3|NA
CASGSPGLGGDTQYF
>TRBV7-2|TRBJ2-5|NA
CASSLAGEYQETQYF
>TRBV19|TRBJ2-7|NA
CASSPPWTPGSEQYF
>TRBV6-5|TRBJ1-4|NA
CASSYSRPWNEKLFF
>TRBV7-9|TRBJ2-1|NA
CASRPPDRPIGDEQFF
>TRBV9|TRBJ2-5|NA
CASSVGGGWETQYF
>TRBV15|TRBJ2-7|NA
CATRRGNWGEQYF
>TRBV18|TRBJ1-5|NA
CASSQTGTNQPQHF
>TRBV15|TRBJ1-6|NA
CATSSLSSSPLHF
>TRBV6-2/TRBV6-3|TRBJ2-2|NA
CASSYRAKAGGPNTGELFF
>TRBV5-4|TRBJ1-2|once
CASSLTGWVGYGYTF
>TRBV28|TRBJ2-1|NA
CASSLGQGGAYNEQFF